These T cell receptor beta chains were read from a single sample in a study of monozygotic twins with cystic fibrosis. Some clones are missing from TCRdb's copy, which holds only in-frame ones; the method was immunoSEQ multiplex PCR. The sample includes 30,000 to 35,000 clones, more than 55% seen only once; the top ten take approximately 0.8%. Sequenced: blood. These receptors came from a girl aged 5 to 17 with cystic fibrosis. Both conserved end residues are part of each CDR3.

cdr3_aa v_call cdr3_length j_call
CASSRVSNQPQHF TRBV18 13 TRBJ1-5
CASSYEGSGELFF TRBV6-6 13 TRBJ2-2
CSVEAAYMNTEAFF TRBV29-1 14 TRBJ1-1
CASSYFAQGGEQYF TRBV6-6 14 TRBJ2-7
CASSEGAGDTQYF TRBV2 13 TRBJ2-3
CAWSPPRDRAGYGYTF TRBV30 16 TRBJ1-2
CASSVQQGDEQFF TRBV9 13 TRBJ2-1
CASSSTSGRVDEQFF TRBV7-9 15 TRBJ2-1
CASSYSVRAGELFF TRBV6-5 14 TRBJ2-2
CASSKGRGTSGLGETQYF TRBV7-3 18 TRBJ2-5
CASSYGTGGDIQYF TRBV6-5 14 TRBJ2-4
CAWSRGRYNEQFF TRBV30 13 TRBJ2-1
CASSVGLAGDNEQFF TRBV9 15 TRBJ2-1
CASSLGQGAYNEQFF TRBV7-2 15 TRBJ2-1
CASSLRIYAQGGDEQYF TRBV7-2 17 TRBJ2-7
CATSREIGRGDAFF TRBV15 14 TRBJ1-1
CASSRTGGSYEQYF TRBV14 14 TRBJ2-7
CASSLSPAGSTEAFF TRBV27 15 TRBJ1-1
CASSLAGQGEKLFF TRBV5-6 14 TRBJ1-4
CASRAGGREGGELFF TRBV6-5 15 TRBJ2-2
CSVEELVLLNNEQFF TRBV29-1 15 TRBJ2-1
CAWSEITQGIQYF TRBV30 13 TRBJ2-4
CASSLGQGPNPGELFF TRBV5-6 16 TRBJ2-2
CASSIDRGRQPQHF TRBV7-2 14 TRBJ1-5
CASTFDLFYEQYF TRBV2 13 TRBJ2-7
CASTPREGALNTEAFF TRBV6-6 16 TRBJ1-1
CASSGDVSNQPQHF TRBV2 14 TRBJ1-5
CASSHAAGGGGYGYTF TRBV7-8 16 TRBJ1-2
CASSQRLAGGEGETQYF TRBV4-3 17 TRBJ2-5
CASRSLRGLKELFF TRBV6-6 14 TRBJ2-2
CASSPAGTQISTNYGYTF TRBV28 18 TRBJ1-2
CASSPLRGRGTYNEQFF TRBV28 17 TRBJ2-1